These 22 T cell receptor beta chains came from one sample sequenced in a study of blood T cell repertoires in COVID-19 (dated by TCRdb to 2020 to 2022). Library generation was performed with the immunoSEQ multiplex PCR assay. TCRdb retrieved this table from immuneACCESS and kept in-frame rearrangements only. Not all clones are present; in checked studies, unresolved V genes account for under half, and no reason is known for the remainder. The sample contains 150,000 or so clones, 84% of them found a single time. The ten largest clones add up to less than 15% of the sample. The sequenced sample consisted of peripheral blood. These TCRs come from a man between 18 and 29 years old with active or convalescent COVID-19.

This rearrangement joins TRBV6-6 to TRBJ1-1, with D possibly TRBD1 on 6 matching bases. Germline V lookup: CDR1 MNHNY, CDR2 SVGAGI (reference sequence). Trimming stripped 2 bases from V and 3 bases from J, with 13 bases between. There are 15 residues in the CDR3. The CDR3 coding sequence is TGTGCCAGCAGTTACGAGGGGGTTCGGTACACTGAAGCTTTCTTT. This encodes CASSYEGVRYTEAFF.

This chain connects TRBV5-6 to TRBJ1-1, with D maybe TRBD1 (6 bases). Germline V gene data show CDR1 as SGHDT and CDR2 as YYEEEE. CDR3 length: 16 amino acids. Trimming took 0 bases from V and 3 from J, leaving 15 bases between them. The CDR3 nucleotides read TGTGCCAGCAGCTTGGCCGGGGCAGGGGCGGACACTGAAGCTTTCTTT. Its protein product is CASSLAGAGADTEAFF.

The chain couples TRBV19 to TRBJ1-4; TRBD1 matches 11 bases. J gave up 4 bases and V 7 bases, and 11 bases lay outside the gene matches. CDR1 is LNHDA and CDR2 is SQIVND in the germline V gene (reference sequence). This CDR3 spans 17 amino acids. The CDR3 DNA sequence: TGTGCCAGTACCCCTCGGACAGGGGGCGCGGGTAATGAAAAACTGTTTTTT. Protein: CASTPRTGGAGNEKLFF.

This clone has only one observation. The V gene is TRBV4-2, the J gene TRBJ2-5; 7 nucleotides match TRBD2. The CDR3 sequence is 16 residues long. V dropped 1 base and J dropped 3; count of bases not matched to a gene: 8. Germline V gene sequence: CDR1 LGHNA, CDR2 YNFKEQ. This chain's CDR3 is CASSQATGLTKETQYF. DNA for the CDR3: TGTGCCAGCAGCCAAGCGACGGGACTAACCAAAGAGACCCAGTACTTC.

The V and J genes are TRBV6-4 and TRBJ2-2, with 9 bases that match TRBD1. CDR3 length equals 15 residues. Germline trimming cut 0 bases from V and 12 bases from J; bases unmatched to any gene: 8. Germline assignment: CDR1 MRHNA and CDR2 SNTAGT. DNA of the CDR3: TGTGCCAGCAGTGACTCGGCGACAGGGGGTCGGCAGCTGTTTTTT. It yields the protein CASSDSATGGRQLFF.

V and J are TRBV11-1 and TRBJ1-4; a possible D gene is TRBD1 (5 bases). The CDR3 spans 15 residues. CDR1 is SGHAT and CDR2 is FQDESV in the germline V gene (reference sequence). V was trimmed by 5 bases and J by 4 bases, leaving 14 bases between them. The CDR3 here is CASSPNTGFNEKLFF. The CDR3 nucleotides are TGTGCCAGCAGCCCGAATACAGGATTTAATGAAAAACTGTTTTTT.

The chain combines TRBV2 with TRBJ1-5, with D perhaps TRBD1 (5 bases). Per germline, CDR1 SNHLY and CDR2 FYNNEI. Deletions cut 6 bases from V and 1 base from J, with 13 bases between. The CDR3 length is 15 residues. CDR3 in DNA: TGTGCCAGCAGCGAACAGGTCTCGAGCAATCAGCCCCAGCATTTT. Translating it yields CASSEQVSSNQPQHF.

The chain links TRBV5-1 to TRBJ1-1; a weak D match, TRBD1 (5 bases). The CDR3 extends over 14 amino acids. CDR1 is SGHRS, CDR2 YFSETQ, per germline. Trimming removed 4 bases at V and 1 base at J, with 11 bases between. The CDR3 protein is CASSDRQRNTEAFF. Written as DNA, the CDR3 is TGCGCCAGCAGCGATCGACAGCGGAACACTGAAGCTTTCTTT.

The CDR3 loop is CASSQKQLARGDFSPLHF. In DNA form, the CDR3 reads TGCGCCAGCAGCCAAAAACAACTTGCCAGGGGTGATTTTTCACCCCTCCACTTT. This chain links TRBV4-3 with TRBJ1-6, with D perhaps matching TRBD1 (6 bases). Per germline, CDR1 LGHNA and CDR2 YSLEER. V lost 2 bases, J lost 9 bases, and 23 bases lay in between. The CDR3 length is 18 residues.

The rearrangement links TRBV11-2 to TRBJ2-2, with a weak D call TRBD2 (6 bases). The V end was cut by 8 bases, the J end by 6 bases, with 16 bases between. Germline V gene data show CDR1 as SGHAT and CDR2 as FQNNGV. This CDR3 spans 14 amino acids. CDR3 in DNA: TGTGCCAGCCCCGGAGGGCAGGTAGCCGGGGAGCTGTTTTTT. Its protein product is CASPGGQVAGELFF.

This clone came up once. The rearrangement links TRBV18 to TRBJ2-7, with 8 bases matching TRBD1. Germline loops: CDR1 KGHSH, CDR2 LQKENI. This CDR3 comprises 17 residues. Trimming at V came to 2 bases and at J to 2 bases, leaving 11 bases not matched to a gene. The CDR3 DNA is TGTGCCAGCTCACCAATATTATCGGACAGGGAAGCCTACGAGCAGTACTTC. Its translation: CASSPILSDREAYEQYF.

This clone was detected only once. The genes are TRBV5-1 and TRBJ2-5; 14 bases agree with TRBD2. The ends lost 4 bases at V and 5 bases at J; junction bases unmatched: 13. CDR3 length: 18 residues. Germline V lookup: CDR1 SGHRS, CDR2 YFSETQ. The CDR3 DNA reads as TGCGCCAGCAGCGGGGGACTAGCGGGAGTTCCTGCGCGGGAGACCCAGTACTTC. Protein: CASSGGLAGVPARETQYF.

This clone is a singleton in its sample. A junction end diverges from the germline sequence, so it may reflect a read error. This chain connects TRBV7-7 to TRBJ2-7; TRBD2 matches 14 bases. Germline V CDR1 and CDR2: SSHAT, FNYEAQ (reference sequence). The CDR3 loop spans 17 amino acids. The CDR3 bases are TGTGCTAGCAGCTTAAGGGTGACTAGCGGGAGGGCCCCGGAGCAGTACTTC. It translates to CASSLRVTSGRAPEQYF.

The rearrangement uses TRBV19 and TRBJ2-2; TRBD2 might be the D (6 bases). The germline V gene has CDR1 LNHDA and CDR2 SQIVND (reference sequence). Trimming took off 3 bases at V and 6 bases at J, with 14 bases between the two ends. The CDR3 spans 15 residues. The CDR3 loop reads CASSIGRGPAGELFF. CDR3 coding DNA: TGTGCCAGTAGTATCGGGCGGGGCCCCGCCGGGGAGCTGTTTTTT.

This chain joins TRBV4-1 and TRBJ2-2; no firm D call. CDR3 length equals 14 residues. Germline CDR1 and CDR2: MGHRA and YSYEKL. Trimming removed 4 bases from V and 0 bases from J, with 6 bases in between. The chain's CDR3 is CASSRVANTGELFF. The CDR3 DNA reads TGCGCCAGCAGCCGCGTAGCGAACACCGGGGAGCTGTTTTTT.

As DNA, the CDR3 is TGTGCCAGCAGTTACGACAGCTATGGCTACACCTTC. Protein sequence: CASSYDSYGYTF. The chain has TRBV6-2 or TRBV6-3 and TRBJ1-2, with D possibly TRBD1 on 5 matching bases. Trimming left V 2 bases short and J 4 bases short, with 5 bases between. The CDR3 has 12 residues. Germline CDR1 MNHEY, CDR2 SVGEGT.

This chain connects TRBV5-1 to TRBJ1-2; TRBD1 matches 9 bases. This CDR3 is built from 15 residues. The trim removed 2 bases at V and 8 bases at J, leaving 10 bases unmatched. Germline values: CDR1 SGHRS, CDR2 YFSETQ. CDR3 protein: CASSLPGQGKGGYTF. The CDR3 nucleotides are TGCGCCAGCAGCTTACCGGGACAGGGAAAAGGAGGCTACACCTTC. Together with reference TRBV5-1 and TRBJ1-2, the CDR3 gives the full variable domain: KAGVTQTPRYLIKTRGQQVTLSCSPISGHRSVSWYQQTPGQGLQFLFEYFSETQRNKGNFPGRFSGRQFSNSRSEMNVSTLELGDSALYLCASSLPGQGKGGYTFGSGTRLTVV.

V and J are TRBV7-6 and TRBJ1-3; D gene uncertain. CDR3 length: 17 amino acids. Germline V gene lookup returns CDR1 SGHVS and CDR2 FNYEAQ. V lost 5 bases to trimming and J lost 0 bases, with 17 bases between them. The CDR3 bases are TGTGCCAGCAGCCCCCGAGGAGGGATCCTCTCTGGAAACACCATATATTTT. As protein: CASSPRGGILSGNTIYF.

The V and J genes are TRBV7-9 and TRBJ2-5; TRBD2 agrees at 7 bases. V shed 3 bases, J shed 5 bases, and the junction held 9 bases outside the gene matches. Germline CDR1 is SEHNR and CDR2 is FQNEAQ (reference sequence). The CDR3 loop spans 15 amino acids. CDR3 residues: CASSFTMGGSETQYF. The DNA for the CDR3 is TGTGCCAGCAGCTTCACGATGGGCGGGAGTGAGACCCAGTACTTC.

The CDR3 coding sequence is TGTGCCAGCAGCCCCGCCGAACGGAGCTCTGGAAACACCATATATTTT. As protein: CASSPAERSSGNTIYF. This chain uses TRBV3-1 (or the pseudogene TRBV3-2) with TRBJ1-3, with unresolved D. V was trimmed by 4 bases and J by 0 bases, leaving 13 bases between them. The V gene's germline CDR1 is LGHDT and CDR2 YNNKEL (reference sequence). The CDR3 runs to 16 residues.

Only a few counts were recorded for this clone. The chain combines TRBV5-6 with TRBJ2-7; 7 bases are shared with TRBD2. This CDR3 has 15 amino acids. Losses at the gene ends were 1 base for V and 0 bases for J; bases not matched to a gene: 4. Germline V gives CDR1 SGHDT, CDR2 YYEEEE. CDR3 loop: CASSLQPSGSYEQYF. In DNA, the CDR3 is TGTGCCAGCAGCTTGCAGCCTAGCGGCTCCTACGAGCAGTACTTC.

The chain carries TRBV7-9 and TRBJ2-4; the D is unclear. V dropped 1 base and J dropped 0 bases, with 7 bases sitting between them. Germline V lookup: CDR1 SEHNR, CDR2 FQNEAQ (reference sequence). The CDR3 loop spans 15 amino acids. The CDR3 DNA is TGTGCCAGCAGCTTAGTCGGGTTAGCCAAAAACATTCAGTACTTC. Protein product: CASSLVGLAKNIQYF.